This TCR beta chain was obtained from a study of CD8 T cells in Susac syndrome. Study-level findings and limits: Maximal CD8+ clonal expansion in Susac was observed within TEMRA cells and among active patients.

About this clonotype: Its antigen is still unknown.

Reverse transcription used roughly 0.5 to 1 ug RNA and random hexamers. TCRdb processed the immunoSEQ multiplex PCR reads anew with MiXCR; each CDR3 protein has one entry. The sample includes under 95,000 distinct CDR3 sequences, roughly 94% of them seen just once. TCR beta sequencing was performed on blood CD8+ and CD4+ T cells. CDR1 and CDR2 from the germline V gene are SGDLS and YYNGEE. With 3 bases removed from V and 4 bases from J, the gap between germline ends came to 13 bases. The CDR3 length is 14 residues. V is TRBV9 and J is TRBJ1-2; D is unresolved. The sample taken for sequencing was CD8+ T cells from PBMCs. The TCR originated in a human donor with Susac syndrome. CDR3 amino acids: CASSASFTGYGYTF. The CDR3 coding sequence is TGTGCCAGCAGCGCCAGTTTCACCGGCTATGGCTACACCTTC.